The 9 T cell receptor beta chains below were found in one sample sequenced in a study of cytomegalovirus exposure and HLA in healthy donors. The primer mix had 60 Vbeta and 13 Jbeta primers. The table came from immunoSEQ multiplex PCR; TCRdb's copy has only in-frame clones and leaves some out. The repertoire consists of some 120,000 clones, with 80% occurring once and the leading ten covering under 3%. The sample consisted of PBMCs. Every receptor here comes from a man under 40 in good health and CMV-seronegative.

The chain links TRBV30 to TRBJ1-2, with 8 bases fitting TRBD1. The CDR3 consists of 12 residues. Germline CDR1 is GTSNPN and CDR2 is SVGIG (reference sequence). J was trimmed by 5 bases and V by 3 bases; bases with no gene match: 2. This chain's CDR3 is CAWRRDRYGYTF. The DNA of the CDR3 is TGTGCCTGGAGAAGGGACAGGTATGGCTACACCTTC.

The genes are TRBV29-1 and TRBJ2-1, with 7 bases aligning to TRBD2. Per the germline V gene, CDR1 is SQVTM and CDR2 is ANQGSEA. There are 15 residues in the CDR3. V lost 5 bases to trimming and J lost 2 bases; unmatched junction nucleotides: 9. The CDR3 spells CSVPLGLAAYNEQFF. The CDR3 bases are TGCAGCGTTCCCCTCGGGCTAGCGGCCTACAATGAGCAGTTCTTC.

Concerning this clone itself: An end of the junction does not agree with germline; a read error may underlie this. The chain employs TRBV2 and TRBJ1-5; D is perhaps TRBD1 (5 bases). Per the germline V gene, CDR1 is SNHLY and CDR2 is FYNNEI. The CDR3 has 15 amino acids. DNA for the CDR3: TGTGCCAGCAGTAAAGGGACGCCGGCGGGTCAGCCCCAGAATTTT. Its protein product is CASSKGTPAGQPQNF.

The chain joins TRBV30 to TRBJ1-1; D remains ambiguous. This CDR3 is built from 14 residues. Trimming removed 3 bases at V and 0 bases at J, with 11 bases between. Germline V lookup: CDR1 GTSNPN, CDR2 SVGIG (reference sequence). The CDR3 DNA is TGTGCCTGGAGCCTAACAGAAATGAACACTGAAGCTTTCTTT. Residues: CAWSLTEMNTEAFF.

The chain links TRBV7-9 to TRBJ2-3; possibly TRBD1 for D (5 bases). V was cut by 7 bases and J by 0 bases, with 11 bases left in between. Germline CDR1 and CDR2: SEHNR and FQNEAQ (reference sequence). The CDR3 contains 14 residues. Here the CDR3 reads CASKYDSSTDTQYF. Written as DNA, the CDR3 is TGTGCCAGCAAATACGACAGTAGCACAGATACGCAGTATTTT.

This chain connects TRBV18 to TRBJ1-5; D is unclear. The V gene lost 3 bases and the J gene lost 0 bases, with 12 bases spanning the gap. The CDR3 consists of 16 residues. Germline lookup yields CDR1 KGHSH and CDR2 LQKENI. CDR3 bases: TGTGCCAGCTCACCCGCCAGGCCGGATAGCAATCAGCCCCAGCATTTT. It codes for CASSPARPDSNQPQHF.

J is TRBJ1-1 and V is TRBV28; D not resolved. CDR1 MDHEN and CDR2 SYDVKM come from the germline V gene. The V end was cut by 6 bases, the J end by 1 base, with 15 bases between. This CDR3 comprises 15 residues. The CDR3 protein is CASSETMGENTEAFF. CDR3 bases: TGTGCCAGCAGCGAGACCATGGGAGAGAACACTGAAGCTTTCTTT.

The chain is built from TRBV7-8 and TRBJ2-5, with 7 bases matching TRBD1. The J call is uncertain, as TRBJ2-7 better fits the DNA end. CDR3 size: 14 residues. Germline loops: CDR1 SGHVS, CDR2 FQNEAQ. The CDR3 protein is CASSPGRGLYEQYF. The CDR3 DNA is TGTGCCAGCAGCCCGGGTAGGGGGCTCTACGAGCAGTACTTC.

This clone was seen once. The V and J genes are TRBV19 and TRBJ1-5; perhaps TRBD1 as D (5 bases). Germline V gene lookup returns CDR1 LNHDA and CDR2 SQIVND (reference sequence). The CDR3 runs 14 residues. Trimming shortened V by 10 bases and J by 0 bases, and 13 bases separated the two germline ends. The CDR3 DNA is TGTGCCACCGCACAGGAGGGTAGCAATCAGCCCCAGCATTTT. Translation: CATAQEGSNQPQHF.